The clone carrying this TCR beta chain has only a few counts. One entry per CDR3 protein results from TCRdb running MiXCR on the RT-PCR reads. The sample records under 200,000 distinct CDR3 sequences, 10% to 15% being singletons. This sample is part of a study of response to subunit inactivated influenza vaccine. The germline CDR1 and CDR2 sequences are MDHEN and SYDVKM. CDR3 length: 11 residues. Trimming removed 4 bases at V and 3 bases at J, with 3 bases between. This sample also belongs to another study, concerning T cells expressing NK-cell markers. This second study says: Researchers built TCR beta cDNA using 5'RACE template switching with UMIs. According to the study, TCR beta repertoires originated from sorted CD3+CD56+NKG2C+, CD3+CD56+NKG2C- and CD3+CD56-NKG2C+ T cells.

The clonotype comes from a man in his fifties who received an inactivated influenza vaccine. The chain has TRBV28 and TRBJ2-5; D not resolved. Specimen: CD8+ T cells sorted from PBMCs, collected 11 to 12 days after vaccination. In DNA form, the CDR3 reads TGTGCCAGCAGTTGGGAAGAGACCCAGTACTTC. Translated, it gives CASSWEETQYF.